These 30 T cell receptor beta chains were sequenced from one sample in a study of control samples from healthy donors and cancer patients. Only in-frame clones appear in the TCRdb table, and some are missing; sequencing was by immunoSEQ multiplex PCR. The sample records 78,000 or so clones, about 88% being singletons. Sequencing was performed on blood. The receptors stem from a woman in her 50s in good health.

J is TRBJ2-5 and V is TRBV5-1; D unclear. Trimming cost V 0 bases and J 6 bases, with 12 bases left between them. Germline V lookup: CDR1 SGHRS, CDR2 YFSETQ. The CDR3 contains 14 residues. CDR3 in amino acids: CASSLDGVAKTQYF. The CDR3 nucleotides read TGCGCCAGCAGCTTGGACGGCGTCGCTAAGACCCAGTACTTC.

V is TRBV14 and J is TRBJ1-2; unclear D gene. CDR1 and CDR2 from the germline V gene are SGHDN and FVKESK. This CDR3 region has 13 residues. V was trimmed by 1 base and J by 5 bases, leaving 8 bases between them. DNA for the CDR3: TGTGCCAGCAGCCAAGGGCGCAGTTATGGCTACACCTTC. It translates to CASSQGRSYGYTF.

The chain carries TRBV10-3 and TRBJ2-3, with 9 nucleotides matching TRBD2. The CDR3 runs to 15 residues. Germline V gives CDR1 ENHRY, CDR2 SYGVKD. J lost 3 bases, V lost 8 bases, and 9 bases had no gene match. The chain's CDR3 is CAIGLAGEGTDTQYF. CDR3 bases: TGTGCCATCGGTTTAGCGGGAGAGGGGACAGATACGCAGTATTTT.

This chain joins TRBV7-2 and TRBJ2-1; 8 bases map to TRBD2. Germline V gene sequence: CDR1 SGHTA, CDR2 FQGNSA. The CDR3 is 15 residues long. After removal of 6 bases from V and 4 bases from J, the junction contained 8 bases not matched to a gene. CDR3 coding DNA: TGTGCCAGCAGAAAAAGCGGGAGTCCTTACAATGAGCAGTTCTTC. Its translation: CASRKSGSPYNEQFF.

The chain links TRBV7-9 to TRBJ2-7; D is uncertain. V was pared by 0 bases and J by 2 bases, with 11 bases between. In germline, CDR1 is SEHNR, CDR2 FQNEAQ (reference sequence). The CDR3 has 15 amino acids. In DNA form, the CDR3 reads TGTGCCAGCAGCTTAGCAGGGTTTGAAACCTACGAGCAGTACTTC. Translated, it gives CASSLAGFETYEQYF.

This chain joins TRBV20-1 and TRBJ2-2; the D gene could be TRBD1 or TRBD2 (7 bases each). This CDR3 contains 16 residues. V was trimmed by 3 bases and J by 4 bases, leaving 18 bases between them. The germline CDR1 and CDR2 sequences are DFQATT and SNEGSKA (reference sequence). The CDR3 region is CSASEQGGGSTGELFF. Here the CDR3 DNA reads TGCAGTGCTAGTGAGCAGGGAGGGGGCAGCACCGGGGAGCTGTTTTTT.

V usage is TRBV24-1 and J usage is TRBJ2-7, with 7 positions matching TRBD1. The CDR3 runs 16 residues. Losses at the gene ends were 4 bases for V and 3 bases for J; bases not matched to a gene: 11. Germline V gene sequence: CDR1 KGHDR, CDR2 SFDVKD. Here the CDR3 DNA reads TGTGCCACCAGTGAATCGGACAGGCTTCCGTTCTACGAGCAGTACTTC. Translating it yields CATSESDRLPFYEQYF.

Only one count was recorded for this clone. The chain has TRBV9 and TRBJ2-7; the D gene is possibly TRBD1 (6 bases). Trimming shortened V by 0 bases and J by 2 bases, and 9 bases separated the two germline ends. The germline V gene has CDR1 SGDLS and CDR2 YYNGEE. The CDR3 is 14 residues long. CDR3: CASSVGDKAYEQYF. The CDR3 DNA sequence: TGTGCCAGCAGCGTAGGGGACAAAGCCTACGAGCAGTACTTC.

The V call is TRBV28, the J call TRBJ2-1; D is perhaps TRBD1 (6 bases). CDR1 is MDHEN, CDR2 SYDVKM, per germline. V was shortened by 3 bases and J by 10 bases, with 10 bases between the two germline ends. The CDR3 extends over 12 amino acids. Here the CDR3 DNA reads TGTGCCAGCAGTTTTATTGGGACAGAGCAGTTCTTC. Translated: CASSFIGTEQFF.

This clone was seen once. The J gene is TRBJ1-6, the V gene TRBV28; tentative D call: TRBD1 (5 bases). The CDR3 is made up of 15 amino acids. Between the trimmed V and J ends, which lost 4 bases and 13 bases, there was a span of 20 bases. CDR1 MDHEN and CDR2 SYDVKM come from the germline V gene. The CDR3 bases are TGTGCCAGCAGTTGGTCGACAGACCTCTTGGTCCCCCTCCACTTT. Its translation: CASSWSTDLLVPLHF.

CDR3: CASSLGGQGYNEQFF. For the CDR3, the DNA is TGCGCCAGCAGCTTGGGGGGGCAAGGCTACAATGAGCAGTTCTTC. The rearrangement joins TRBV5-1 to TRBJ2-1, with D possibly TRBD1 on 6 matching bases. There are 15 residues in the CDR3. Trimming shortened V by 0 bases and J by 3 bases, and 10 bases separated the two germline ends. The germline V gene has CDR1 SGHRS and CDR2 YFSETQ.

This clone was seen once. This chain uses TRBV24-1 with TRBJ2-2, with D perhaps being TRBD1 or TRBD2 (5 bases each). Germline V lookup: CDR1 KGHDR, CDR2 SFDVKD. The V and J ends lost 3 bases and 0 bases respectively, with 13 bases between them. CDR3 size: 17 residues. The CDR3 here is CATSDTRGVPNTGELFF. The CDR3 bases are TGTGCCACCAGTGATACGCGAGGGGTTCCGAACACCGGGGAGCTGTTTTTT.

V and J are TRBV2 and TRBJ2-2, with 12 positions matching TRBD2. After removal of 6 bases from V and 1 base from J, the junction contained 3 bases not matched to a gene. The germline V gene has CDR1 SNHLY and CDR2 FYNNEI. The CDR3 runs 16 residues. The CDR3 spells CASRMTSGRNTGELFF. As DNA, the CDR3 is TGTGCCAGCAGGATGACTAGCGGGAGGAACACCGGGGAGCTGTTTTTT.

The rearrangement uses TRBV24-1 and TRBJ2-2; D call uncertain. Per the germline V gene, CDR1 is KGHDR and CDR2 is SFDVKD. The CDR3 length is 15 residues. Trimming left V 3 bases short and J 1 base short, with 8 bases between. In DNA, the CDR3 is TGTGCCACCAGTGATCTAAGAAAGAACACCGGGGAGCTGTTTTTT. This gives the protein CATSDLRKNTGELFF.

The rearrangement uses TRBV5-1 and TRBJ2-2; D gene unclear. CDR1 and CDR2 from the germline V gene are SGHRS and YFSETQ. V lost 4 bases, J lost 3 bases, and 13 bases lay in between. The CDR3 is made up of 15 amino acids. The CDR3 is CASSPAGRYTGELFF. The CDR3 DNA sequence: TGCGCCAGCAGCCCAGCTGGTCGTTACACCGGGGAGCTGTTTTTT.

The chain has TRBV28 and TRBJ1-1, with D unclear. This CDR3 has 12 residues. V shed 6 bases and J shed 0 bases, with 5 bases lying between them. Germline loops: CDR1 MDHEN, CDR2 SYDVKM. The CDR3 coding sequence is TGTGCCAGCAGACCCTTGAACACTGAAGCTTTCTTT. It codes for CASRPLNTEAFF. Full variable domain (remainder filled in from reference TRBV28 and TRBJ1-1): DVKVTQSSRYLVKRTGEKVFLECVQDMDHENMFWYRQDPGLGLRLIYFSYDVKMKEKGDIPEGYSVSREKKERFSLILESASTNQTSMYLCASRPLNTEAFFGQGTRLTVV.

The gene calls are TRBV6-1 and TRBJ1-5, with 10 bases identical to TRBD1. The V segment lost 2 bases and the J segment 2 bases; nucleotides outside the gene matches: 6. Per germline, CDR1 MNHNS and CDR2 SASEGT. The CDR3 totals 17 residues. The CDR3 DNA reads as TGTGCCAGCAGTGAAAGACAGGGGGCGTGGGGCAATCAGCCCCAGCATTTT. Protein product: CASSERQGAWGNQPQHF.

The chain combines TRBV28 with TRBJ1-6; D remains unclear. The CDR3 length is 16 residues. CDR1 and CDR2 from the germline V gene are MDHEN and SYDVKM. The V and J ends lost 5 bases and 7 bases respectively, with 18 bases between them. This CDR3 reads CASSPPDTHFNSPLHF. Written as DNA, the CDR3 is TGTGCCAGCAGTCCGCCTGACACCCACTTCAATTCACCCCTCCACTTT.

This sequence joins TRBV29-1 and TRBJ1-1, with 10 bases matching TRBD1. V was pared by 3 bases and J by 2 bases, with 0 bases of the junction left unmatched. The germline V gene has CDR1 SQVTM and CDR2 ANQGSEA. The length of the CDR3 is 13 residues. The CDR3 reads CSVETGGNTEAFF. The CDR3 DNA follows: TGCAGCGTTGAGACAGGGGGCAACACTGAAGCTTTCTTT.

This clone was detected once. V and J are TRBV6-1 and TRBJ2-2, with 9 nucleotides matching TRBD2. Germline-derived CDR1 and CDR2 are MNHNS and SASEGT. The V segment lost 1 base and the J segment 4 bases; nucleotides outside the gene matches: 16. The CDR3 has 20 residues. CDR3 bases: TGTGCCAGCAGTGAAGAAAGCGAGGCTGGGCTAGCGGGACTCACCGGGGAGCTGTTTTTT. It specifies CASSEESEAGLAGLTGELFF.

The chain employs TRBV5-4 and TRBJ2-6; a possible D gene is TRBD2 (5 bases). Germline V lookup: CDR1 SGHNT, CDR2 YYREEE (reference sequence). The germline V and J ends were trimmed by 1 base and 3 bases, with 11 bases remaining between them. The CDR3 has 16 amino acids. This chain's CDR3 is CASSLYGRVGANVLTF. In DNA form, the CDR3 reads TGTGCCAGCAGCTTGTACGGGCGGGTTGGGGCCAACGTCCTGACTTTC.

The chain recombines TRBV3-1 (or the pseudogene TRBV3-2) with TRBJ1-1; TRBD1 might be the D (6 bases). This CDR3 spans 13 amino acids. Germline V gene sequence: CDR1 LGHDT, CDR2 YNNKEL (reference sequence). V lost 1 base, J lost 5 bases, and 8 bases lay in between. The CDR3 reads CASSQVQGTEAFF. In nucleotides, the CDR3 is TGTGCCAGCAGCCAAGTGCAGGGGACTGAAGCTTTCTTT.

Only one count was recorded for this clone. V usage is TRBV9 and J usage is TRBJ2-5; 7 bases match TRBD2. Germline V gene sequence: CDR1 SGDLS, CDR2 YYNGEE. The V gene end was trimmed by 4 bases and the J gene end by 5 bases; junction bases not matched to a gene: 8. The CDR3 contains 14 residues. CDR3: CASSNREALETQYF. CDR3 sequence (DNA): TGTGCCAGCAGCAACCGGGAGGCGCTGGAGACCCAGTACTTC.

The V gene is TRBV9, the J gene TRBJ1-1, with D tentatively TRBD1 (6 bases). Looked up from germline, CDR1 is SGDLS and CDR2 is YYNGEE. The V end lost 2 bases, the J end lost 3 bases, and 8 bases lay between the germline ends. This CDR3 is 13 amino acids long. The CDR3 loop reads CASSVRGDTEAFF. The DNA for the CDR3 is TGTGCCAGCAGCGTGAGGGGGGACACTGAAGCTTTCTTT. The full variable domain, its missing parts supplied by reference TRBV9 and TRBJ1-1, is DSGVTQTPKHLITATGQRVTLRCSPRSGDLSVYWYQQSLDQGLQFLIQYYNGEERAKGNILERFSAQQFPDLHSELNLSSLELGDSALYFCASSVRGDTEAFFGQGTRLTVV.

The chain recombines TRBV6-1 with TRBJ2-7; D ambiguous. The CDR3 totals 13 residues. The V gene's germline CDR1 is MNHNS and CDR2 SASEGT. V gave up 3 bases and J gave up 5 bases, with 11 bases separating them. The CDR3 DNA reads TGTGCCAGCAGTGAGGAAAGGGTTCACGAGCAGTACTTC. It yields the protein CASSEERVHEQYF.

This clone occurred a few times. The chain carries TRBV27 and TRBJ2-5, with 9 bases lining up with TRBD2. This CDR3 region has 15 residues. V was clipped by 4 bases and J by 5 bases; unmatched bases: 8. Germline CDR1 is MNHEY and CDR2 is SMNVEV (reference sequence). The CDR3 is CASSWAGGRVETQYF. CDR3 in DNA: TGTGCCAGCAGTTGGGCCGGCGGGAGGGTGGAGACCCAGTACTTC.

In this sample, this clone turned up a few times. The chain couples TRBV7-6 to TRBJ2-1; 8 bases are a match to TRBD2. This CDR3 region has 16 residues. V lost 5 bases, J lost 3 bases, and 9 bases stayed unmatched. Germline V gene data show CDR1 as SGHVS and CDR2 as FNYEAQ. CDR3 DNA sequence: TGTGCCAGCAGCATTATGGGTAGCGGGAACTACAATGAGCAGTTCTTC. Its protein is CASSIMGSGNYNEQFF.

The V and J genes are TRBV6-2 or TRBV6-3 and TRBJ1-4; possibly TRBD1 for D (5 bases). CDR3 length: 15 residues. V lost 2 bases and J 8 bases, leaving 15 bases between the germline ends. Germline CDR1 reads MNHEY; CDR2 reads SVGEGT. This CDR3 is CASSYPAGSKEKLFF. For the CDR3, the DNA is TGTGCCAGCAGTTACCCGGCAGGGTCCAAGGAAAAACTGTTTTTT.

CDR3 region: CAISPGTENYGYTF. DNA for the CDR3: TGTGCCATCAGCCCTGGGACAGAGAACTATGGCTACACCTTC. V and J are TRBV10-3 and TRBJ1-2; 7 nucleotides agree with TRBD1. The germline V gene has CDR1 ENHRY and CDR2 SYGVKD. Trimming cost V 6 bases and J 2 bases; bases outside gene matches: 6. CDR3 length: 14 residues.

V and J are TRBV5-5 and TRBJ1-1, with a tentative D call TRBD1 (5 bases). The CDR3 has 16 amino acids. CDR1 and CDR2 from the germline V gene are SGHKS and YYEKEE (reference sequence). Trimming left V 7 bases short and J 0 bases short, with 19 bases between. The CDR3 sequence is CASGGWVWGMNTEAFF. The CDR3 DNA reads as TGTGCCAGCGGCGGGTGGGTCTGGGGGATGAACACTGAAGCTTTCTTT.